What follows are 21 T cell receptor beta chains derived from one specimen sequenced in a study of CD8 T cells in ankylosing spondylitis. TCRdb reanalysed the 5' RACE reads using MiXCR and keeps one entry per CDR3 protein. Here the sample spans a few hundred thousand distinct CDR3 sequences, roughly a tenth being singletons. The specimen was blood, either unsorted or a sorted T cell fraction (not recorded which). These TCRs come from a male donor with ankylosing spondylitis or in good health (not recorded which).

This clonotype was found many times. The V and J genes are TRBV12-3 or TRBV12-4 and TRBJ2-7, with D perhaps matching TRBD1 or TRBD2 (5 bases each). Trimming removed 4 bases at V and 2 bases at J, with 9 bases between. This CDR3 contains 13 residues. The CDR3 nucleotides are TGTGCCAGCAGTTCGGGACGGACCTACGAGCAGTACTTC. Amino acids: CASSSGRTYEQYF.

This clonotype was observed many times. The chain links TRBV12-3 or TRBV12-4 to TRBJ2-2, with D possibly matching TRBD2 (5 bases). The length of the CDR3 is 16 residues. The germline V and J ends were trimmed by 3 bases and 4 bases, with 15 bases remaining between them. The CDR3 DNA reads TGTGCCAGCAGTTTTGGTAGACTATCAGGCACCGGGGAGCTGTTTTTT. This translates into CASSFGRLSGTGELFF.

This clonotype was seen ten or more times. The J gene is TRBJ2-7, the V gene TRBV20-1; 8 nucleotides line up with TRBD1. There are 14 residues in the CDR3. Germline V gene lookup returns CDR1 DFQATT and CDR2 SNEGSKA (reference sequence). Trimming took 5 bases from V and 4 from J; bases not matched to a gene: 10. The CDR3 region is CSADASDREYEQYF. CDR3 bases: TGCAGTGCTGATGCATCGGACAGGGAGTACGAGCAGTACTTC.

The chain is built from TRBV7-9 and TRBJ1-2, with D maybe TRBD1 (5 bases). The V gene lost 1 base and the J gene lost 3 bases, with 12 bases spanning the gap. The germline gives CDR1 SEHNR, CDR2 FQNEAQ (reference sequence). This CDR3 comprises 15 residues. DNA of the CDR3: TGTGCCAGCAGCTTAGGTTTCGGGACGGACTATGGCTACACCTTC. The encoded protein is CASSLGFGTDYGYTF. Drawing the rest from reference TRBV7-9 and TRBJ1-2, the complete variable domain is DTGVSQNPRHKITKRGQNVTFRCDPISEHNRLYWYRQTLGQGPEFLTYFQNEAQLEKSRLLSDRFSAERPKGSFSTLEIQRTEQGDSAMYLCASSLGFGTDYGYTFGSGTRLTVV.

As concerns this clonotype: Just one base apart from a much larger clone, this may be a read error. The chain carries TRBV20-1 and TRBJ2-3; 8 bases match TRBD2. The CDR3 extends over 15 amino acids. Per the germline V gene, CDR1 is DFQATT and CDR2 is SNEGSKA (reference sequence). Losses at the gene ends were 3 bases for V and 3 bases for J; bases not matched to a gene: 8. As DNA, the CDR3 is TGCAGTGCTAGTGTCAGCGGGAGAGAGACAGATACGCAGTATTTT. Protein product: CSASVSGRETDTQYF.

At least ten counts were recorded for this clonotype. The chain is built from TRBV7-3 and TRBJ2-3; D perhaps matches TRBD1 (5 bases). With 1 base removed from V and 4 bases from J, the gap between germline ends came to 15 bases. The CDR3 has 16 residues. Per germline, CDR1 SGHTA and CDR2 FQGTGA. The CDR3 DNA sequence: TGTGCCAGCAGCTTAAATCATCAGGGCTCGCCAGATACGCAGTATTTT. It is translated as CASSLNHQGSPDTQYF.

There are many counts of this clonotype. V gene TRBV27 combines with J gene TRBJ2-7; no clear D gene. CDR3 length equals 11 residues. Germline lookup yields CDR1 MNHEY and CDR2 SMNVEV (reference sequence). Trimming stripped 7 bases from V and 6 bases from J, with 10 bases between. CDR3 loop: CASNPWCEQYF. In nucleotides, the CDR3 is TGTGCCAGCAACCCGTGGTGCGAGCAGTACTTC.

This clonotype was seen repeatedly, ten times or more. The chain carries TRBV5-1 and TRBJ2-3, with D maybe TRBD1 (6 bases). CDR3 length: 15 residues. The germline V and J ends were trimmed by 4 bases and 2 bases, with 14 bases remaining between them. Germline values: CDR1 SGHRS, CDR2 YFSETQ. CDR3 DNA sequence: TGCGCCAGCAGCATTTACAGGGCCCCCACAGATACGCAGTATTTT. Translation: CASSIYRAPTDTQYF.

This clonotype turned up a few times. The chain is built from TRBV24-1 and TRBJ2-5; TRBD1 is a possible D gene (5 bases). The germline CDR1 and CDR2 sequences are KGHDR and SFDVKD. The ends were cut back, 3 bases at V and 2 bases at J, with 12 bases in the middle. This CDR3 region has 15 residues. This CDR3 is CATSDRDSSQETQYF. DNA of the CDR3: TGTGCCACCAGTGATAGAGACAGTAGTCAAGAGACCCAGTACTTC.

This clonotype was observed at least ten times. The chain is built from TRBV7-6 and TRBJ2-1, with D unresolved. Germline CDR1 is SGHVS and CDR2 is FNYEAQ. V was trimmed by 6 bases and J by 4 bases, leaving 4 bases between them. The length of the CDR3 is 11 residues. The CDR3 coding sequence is TGTGCCAGCAGTTATTACAATGAGCAGTTCTTC. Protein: CASSYYNEQFF.

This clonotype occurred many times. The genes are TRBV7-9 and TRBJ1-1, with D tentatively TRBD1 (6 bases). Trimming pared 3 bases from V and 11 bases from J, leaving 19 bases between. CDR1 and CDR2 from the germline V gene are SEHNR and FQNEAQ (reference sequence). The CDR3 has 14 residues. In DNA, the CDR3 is TGTGCCAGCAGCTTCGACAGGAGGGACACTGGGGCTTTCTTT. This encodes CASSFDRRDTGAFF.

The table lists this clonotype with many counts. This chain's CDR3 is CASSPHYRTGRHEQYF. For the CDR3, the DNA is TGTGCCAGCAGCCCTCACTATAGGACAGGGAGACACGAGCAGTACTTC. The J gene is TRBJ2-7, the V gene TRBV9; 8 nucleotides line up with TRBD1. From germline, CDR1 is SGDLS and CDR2 YYNGEE. Germline trimming cut 4 bases from V and 5 bases from J; bases unmatched to any gene: 14. The CDR3 runs to 16 residues.

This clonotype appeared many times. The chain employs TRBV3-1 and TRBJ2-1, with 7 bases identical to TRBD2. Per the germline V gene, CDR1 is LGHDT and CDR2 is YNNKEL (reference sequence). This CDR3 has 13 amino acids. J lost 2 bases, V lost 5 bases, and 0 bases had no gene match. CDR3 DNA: TGTGCCAGCAGCGGGGGGGCCTACAATGAGCAGTTCTTC. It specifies CASSGGAYNEQFF.

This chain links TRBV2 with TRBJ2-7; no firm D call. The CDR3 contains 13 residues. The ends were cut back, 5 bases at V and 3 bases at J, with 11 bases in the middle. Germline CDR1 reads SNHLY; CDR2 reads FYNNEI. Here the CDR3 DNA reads TGTGCCAGCAGTCGGCGGCCCCTCTACGAGCAGTACTTC. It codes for CASSRRPLYEQYF.

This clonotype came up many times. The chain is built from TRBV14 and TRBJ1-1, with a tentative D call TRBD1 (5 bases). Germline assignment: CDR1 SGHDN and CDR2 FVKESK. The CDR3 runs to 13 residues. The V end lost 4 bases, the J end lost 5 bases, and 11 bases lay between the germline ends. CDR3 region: CASSPGKGTEAFF. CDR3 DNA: TGTGCCAGCAGCCCCGGAAAGGGGACTGAAGCTTTCTTT.

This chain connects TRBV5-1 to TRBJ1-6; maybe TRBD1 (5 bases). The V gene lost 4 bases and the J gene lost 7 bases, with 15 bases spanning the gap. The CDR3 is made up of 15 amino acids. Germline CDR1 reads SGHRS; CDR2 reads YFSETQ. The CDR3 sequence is CASSLDSLANSPLHF. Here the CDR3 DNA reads TGCGCCAGCAGCCTCGACAGCCTAGCCAATTCACCCCTCCACTTT.

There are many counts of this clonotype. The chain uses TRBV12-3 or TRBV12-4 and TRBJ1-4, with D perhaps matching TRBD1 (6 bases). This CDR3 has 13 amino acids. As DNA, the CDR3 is TGTTGGGGGGCACAGGGAATGAAGAAAAAACTGTTTTTT. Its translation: CWGAQGMKKKLFF.

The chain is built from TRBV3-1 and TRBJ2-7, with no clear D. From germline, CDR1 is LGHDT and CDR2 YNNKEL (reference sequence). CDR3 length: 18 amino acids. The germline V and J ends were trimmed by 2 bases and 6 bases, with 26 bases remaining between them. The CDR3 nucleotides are TGTGCCAGCAGCCAAACCTCTAGAAAATCCACCCTACGAGGCGAGCAGTACTTC. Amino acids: CASSQTSRKSTLRGEQYF.

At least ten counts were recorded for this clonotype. CDR3 DNA sequence: TGCAGTGCATCCGGACTAGGTTCCTACTTC. This gives the protein CSASGLGSYF. The V gene is TRBV20-1, the J gene TRBJ2-5, with 7 bases identical to TRBD2. There are 10 residues in the CDR3. Trimming removed 6 bases from V and 14 bases from J; junction bases left unmatched: 9. CDR1 and CDR2 from the germline V gene are DFQATT and SNEGSKA (reference sequence).

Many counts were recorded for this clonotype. The CDR3 reads CASSLGPGSQETQYF. In nucleotides, the CDR3 is TGCGCCAGCAGCTTGGGGCCAGGCTCTCAAGAGACCCAGTACTTC. The rearrangement joins TRBV5-1 to TRBJ2-5; D unclear. The ends were cut back, 0 bases at V and 2 bases at J, with 11 bases in the middle. CDR3 length: 15 amino acids. The V gene's germline CDR1 is SGHRS and CDR2 YFSETQ.

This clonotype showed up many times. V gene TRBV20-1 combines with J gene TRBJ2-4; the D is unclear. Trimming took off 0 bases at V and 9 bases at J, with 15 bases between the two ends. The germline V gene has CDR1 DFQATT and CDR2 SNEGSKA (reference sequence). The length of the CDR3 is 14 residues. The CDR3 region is CSARDRPDLGIQYF. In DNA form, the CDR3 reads TGCAGTGCTAGAGACCGCCCCGATTTAGGCATTCAGTACTTC.